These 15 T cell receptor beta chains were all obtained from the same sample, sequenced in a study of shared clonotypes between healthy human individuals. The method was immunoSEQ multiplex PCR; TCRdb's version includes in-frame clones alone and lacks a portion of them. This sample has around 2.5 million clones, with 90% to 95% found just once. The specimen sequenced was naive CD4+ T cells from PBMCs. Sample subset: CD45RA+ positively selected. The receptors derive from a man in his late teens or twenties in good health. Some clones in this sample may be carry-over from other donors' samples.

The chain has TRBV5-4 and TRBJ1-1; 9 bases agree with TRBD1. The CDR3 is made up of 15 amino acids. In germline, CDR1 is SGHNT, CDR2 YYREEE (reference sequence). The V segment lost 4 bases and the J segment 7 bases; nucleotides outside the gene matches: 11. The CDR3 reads CASSATGTGLGEAFF. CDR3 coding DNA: TGTGCCAGCAGCGCCACCGGGACAGGGTTAGGTGAAGCTTTCTTT.

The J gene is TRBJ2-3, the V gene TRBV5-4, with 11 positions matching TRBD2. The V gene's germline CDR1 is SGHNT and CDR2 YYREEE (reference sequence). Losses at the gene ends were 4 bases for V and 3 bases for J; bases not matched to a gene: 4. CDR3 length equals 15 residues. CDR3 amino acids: CASSPSSGRTDTQYF. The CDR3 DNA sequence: TGTGCCAGCAGCCCTTCTAGCGGGAGGACAGATACGCAGTATTTT.

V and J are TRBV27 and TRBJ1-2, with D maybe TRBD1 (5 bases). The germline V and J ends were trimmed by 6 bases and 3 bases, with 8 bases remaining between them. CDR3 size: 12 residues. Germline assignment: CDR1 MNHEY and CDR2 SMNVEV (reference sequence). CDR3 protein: CASSGADYGYTF. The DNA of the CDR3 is TGTGCCAGCAGCGGGGCGGACTATGGCTACACCTTC.

The CDR3 sequence: CASSRSGGSSYNEQFF. Here the CDR3 DNA reads TGTGCCAGCAGCCGTTCCGGGGGGAGCTCCTACAATGAGCAGTTCTTC. The gene calls are TRBV5-4 and TRBJ2-1; 7 positions agree with TRBD2. The ends lost 4 bases at V and 0 bases at J; junction bases unmatched: 7. Germline V gene sequence: CDR1 SGHNT, CDR2 YYREEE (reference sequence). This CDR3 comprises 16 residues.

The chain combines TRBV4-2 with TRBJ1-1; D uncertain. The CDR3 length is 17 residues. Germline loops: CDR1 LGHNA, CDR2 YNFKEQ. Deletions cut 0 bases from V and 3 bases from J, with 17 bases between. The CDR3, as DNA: TGTGCCAGCAGCCAAGATCGGGCCGGGAGGAGGGACACTGAAGCTTTCTTT. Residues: CASSQDRAGRRDTEAFF.

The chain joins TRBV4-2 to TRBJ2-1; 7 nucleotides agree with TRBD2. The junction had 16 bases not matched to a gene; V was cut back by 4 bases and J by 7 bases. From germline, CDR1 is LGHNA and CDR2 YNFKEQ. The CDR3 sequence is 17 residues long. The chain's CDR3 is CASSPRVGAGVANEQFF. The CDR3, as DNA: TGTGCCAGCAGCCCCCGGGTTGGGGCGGGAGTTGCGAATGAGCAGTTCTTC.

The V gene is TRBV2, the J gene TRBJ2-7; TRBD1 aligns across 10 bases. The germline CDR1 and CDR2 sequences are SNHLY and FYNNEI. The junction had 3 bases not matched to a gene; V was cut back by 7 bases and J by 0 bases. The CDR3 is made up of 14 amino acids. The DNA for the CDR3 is TGTGCCAGCACCGGGACAGGGGACTCCTACGAGCAGTACTTC. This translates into CASTGTGDSYEQYF. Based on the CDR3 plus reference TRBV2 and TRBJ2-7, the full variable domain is EPEVTQTPSHQVTQMGQEVILRCVPISNHLYFYWYRQILGQKVEFLVSFYNNEISEKSEIFDDQFSVERPDGSNFTLKIRSTKLEDSAMYFCASTGTGDSYEQYFGPGTRLTVT.

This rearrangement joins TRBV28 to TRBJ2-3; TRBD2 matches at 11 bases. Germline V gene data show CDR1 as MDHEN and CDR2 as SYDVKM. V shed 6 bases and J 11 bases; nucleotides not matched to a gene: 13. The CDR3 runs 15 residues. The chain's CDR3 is CASRPGTSGSHGQYF. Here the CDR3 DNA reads TGTGCCAGCAGACCAGGGACTAGCGGCTCTCACGGGCAGTATTTT.

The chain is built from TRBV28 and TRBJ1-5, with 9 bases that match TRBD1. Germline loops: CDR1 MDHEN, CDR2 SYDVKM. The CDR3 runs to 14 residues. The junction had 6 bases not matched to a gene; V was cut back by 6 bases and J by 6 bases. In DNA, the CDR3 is TGTGCCAGCAGAAGGGGACAGGGTCGTCAGCCCCAGCATTTT. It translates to CASRRGQGRQPQHF.

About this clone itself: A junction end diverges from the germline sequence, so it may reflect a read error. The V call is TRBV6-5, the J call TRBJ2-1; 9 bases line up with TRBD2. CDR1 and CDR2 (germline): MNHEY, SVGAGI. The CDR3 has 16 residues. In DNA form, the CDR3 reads TGTGCCAGCAGTAACTCCTTTAGCGGGAGAGGAAATGAGCAGTTCTTC. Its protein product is CASSNSFSGRGNEQFF.

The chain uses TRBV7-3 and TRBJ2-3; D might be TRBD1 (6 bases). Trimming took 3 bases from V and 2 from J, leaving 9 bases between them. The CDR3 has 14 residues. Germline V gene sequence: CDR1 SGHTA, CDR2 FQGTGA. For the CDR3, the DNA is TGTGCCAGCAGCTTTCGGGACATCACAGATACGCAGTATTTT. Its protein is CASSFRDITDTQYF.

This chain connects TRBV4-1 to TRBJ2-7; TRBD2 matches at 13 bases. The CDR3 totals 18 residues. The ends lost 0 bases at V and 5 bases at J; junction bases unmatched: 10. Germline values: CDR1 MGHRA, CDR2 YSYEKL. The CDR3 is CASSQEGTSGVVGDEQYF. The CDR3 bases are TGCGCCAGCAGCCAAGAAGGGACTAGCGGGGTCGTAGGGGACGAGCAGTACTTC.

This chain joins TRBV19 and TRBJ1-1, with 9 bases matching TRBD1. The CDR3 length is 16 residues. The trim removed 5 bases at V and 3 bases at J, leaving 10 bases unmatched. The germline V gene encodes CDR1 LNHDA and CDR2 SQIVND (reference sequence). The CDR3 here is CASSPRTGDVYTEAFF. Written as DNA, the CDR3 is TGTGCCAGTAGTCCCCGGACAGGGGATGTATACACTGAAGCTTTCTTT.

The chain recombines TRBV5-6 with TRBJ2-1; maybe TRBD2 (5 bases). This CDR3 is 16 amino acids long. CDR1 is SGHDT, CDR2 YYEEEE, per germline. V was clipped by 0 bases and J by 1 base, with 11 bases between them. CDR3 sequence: CASSLATGFSYNEQFF. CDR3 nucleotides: TGTGCCAGCAGCTTGGCGACGGGATTTTCCTACAATGAGCAGTTCTTC.

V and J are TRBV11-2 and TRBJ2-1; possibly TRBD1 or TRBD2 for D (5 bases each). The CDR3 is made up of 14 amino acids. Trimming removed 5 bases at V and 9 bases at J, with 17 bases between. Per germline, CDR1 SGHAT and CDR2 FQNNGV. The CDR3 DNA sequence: TGTGCCAGCAGCCCGACGAGGGGCGCTGGTGAGCAGTTCTTC. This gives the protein CASSPTRGAGEQFF.